Detailed here is one T cell receptor (beta chain). Its antigen is not identified. This table comes from immunoSEQ multiplex PCR, and its TCRdb copy is limited to in-frame clones, with some not included. The sample lists 150,000 to 180,000 clones, roughly 94% seen once, with 0.3% to 0.35% in the top ten. CDR1 is MGHRA, CDR2 YSYEKL, per germline. The CDR3 sequence is 17 residues long. V was clipped by 5 bases and J by 0 bases, with 19 bases between them. Patients were ineligible given autoimmune disease history or systemic immunosuppression. The source of the sample is a study of OX40 agonist ivuxolimab in advanced cancers. Overall study: Patients were dosed intravenously with ivuxolimab at 0.01 to 10 mg/kg every 2 weeks. Of mixed ages from about 23 to 79 and averaging approximately 60 years, the group was approximately 80% male.

Findings and caveats of the study: Some patients who did not respond also had low normalized T-cell clonal expansion.

The V gene is TRBV4-1, the J gene TRBJ1-1, with D unresolved. The sequence was obtained from an adult with an advanced solid tumor such as melanoma, head and neck, liver or kidney cancer. The sequenced sample was CD4+ or CD8+ T cells sorted from blood, obtained in a trial of the OX40 agonist ivuxolimab. The CDR3: CASSYPSATRVNTEAFF. DNA for the CDR3: TGCGCCAGCAGCTATCCATCAGCGACTCGGGTGAACACTGAAGCTTTCTTT.